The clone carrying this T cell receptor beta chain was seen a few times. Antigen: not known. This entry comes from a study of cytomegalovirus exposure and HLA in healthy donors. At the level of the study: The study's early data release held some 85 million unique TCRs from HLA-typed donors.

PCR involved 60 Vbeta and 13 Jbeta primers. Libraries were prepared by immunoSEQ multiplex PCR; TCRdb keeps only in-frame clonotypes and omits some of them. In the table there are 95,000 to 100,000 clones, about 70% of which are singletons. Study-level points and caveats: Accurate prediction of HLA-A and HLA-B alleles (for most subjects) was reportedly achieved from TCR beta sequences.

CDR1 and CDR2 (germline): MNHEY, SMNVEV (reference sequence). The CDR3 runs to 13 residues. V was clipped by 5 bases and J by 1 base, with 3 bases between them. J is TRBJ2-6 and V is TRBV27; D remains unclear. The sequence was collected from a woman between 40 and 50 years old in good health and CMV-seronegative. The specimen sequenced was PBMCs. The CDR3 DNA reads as TGTGCCAGCAGTCCGTCTGGGGCCAACGTCCTGACTTTC. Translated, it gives CASSPSGANVLTF.